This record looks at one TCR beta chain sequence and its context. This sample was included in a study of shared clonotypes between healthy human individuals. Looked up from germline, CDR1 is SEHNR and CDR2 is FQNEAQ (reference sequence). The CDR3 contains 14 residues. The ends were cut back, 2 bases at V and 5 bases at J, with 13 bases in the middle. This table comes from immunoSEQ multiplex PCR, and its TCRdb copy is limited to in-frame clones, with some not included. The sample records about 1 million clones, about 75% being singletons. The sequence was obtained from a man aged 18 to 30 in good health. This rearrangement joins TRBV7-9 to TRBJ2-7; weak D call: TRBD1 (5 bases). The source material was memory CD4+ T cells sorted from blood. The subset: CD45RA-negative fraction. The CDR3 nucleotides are TGTGCCAGCAGCTTAATACAGGTCGGTAACGAGCAGTACTTC. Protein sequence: CASSLIQVGNEQYF.